This T cell receptor beta chain was retrieved from a study of identical twins. Trimming shortened V by 5 bases and J by 3 bases, and 12 bases separated the two germline ends. The germline V gene has CDR1 SGHAT and CDR2 FQNNGV. This CDR3 is 14 amino acids long. Using its own MiXCR run on the 5' RACE reads, TCRdb lists one record per CDR3 protein. In the table there are some 200,000 distinct CDR3 sequences, under 10% of which are singletons. The same specimen was also included in a second study, on yellow fever vaccine responses in identical twins.

The rearrangement joins TRBV11-2 to TRBJ2-3; D remains ambiguous. Sequencing used memory (CD45RO+) T cells sorted from blood. The clonotype originates from a woman aged 18-30 years in good health. The CDR3 loop reads CASSNRATTDTQYF. As DNA, the CDR3 is TGTGCCAGCAGCAACCGTGCAACAACAGATACGCAGTATTTT.